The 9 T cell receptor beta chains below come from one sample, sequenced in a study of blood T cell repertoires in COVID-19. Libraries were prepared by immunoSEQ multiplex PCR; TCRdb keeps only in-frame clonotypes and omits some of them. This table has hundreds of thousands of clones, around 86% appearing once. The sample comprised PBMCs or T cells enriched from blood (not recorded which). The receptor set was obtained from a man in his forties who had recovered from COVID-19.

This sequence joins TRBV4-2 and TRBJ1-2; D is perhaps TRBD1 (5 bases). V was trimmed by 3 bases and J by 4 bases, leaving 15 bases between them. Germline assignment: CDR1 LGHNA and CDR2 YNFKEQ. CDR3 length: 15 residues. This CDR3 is CASSQGRTRIYGYTF. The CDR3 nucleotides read TGTGCCAGCAGCCAGGGTAGGACACGGATCTATGGCTACACCTTC.

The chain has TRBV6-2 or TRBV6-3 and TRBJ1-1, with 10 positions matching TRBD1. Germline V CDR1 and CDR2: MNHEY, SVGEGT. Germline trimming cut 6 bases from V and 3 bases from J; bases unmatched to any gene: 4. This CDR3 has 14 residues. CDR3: CASSLTGGDTEAFF. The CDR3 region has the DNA TGTGCCAGCAGCTTGACAGGGGGCGACACTGAAGCTTTCTTT.

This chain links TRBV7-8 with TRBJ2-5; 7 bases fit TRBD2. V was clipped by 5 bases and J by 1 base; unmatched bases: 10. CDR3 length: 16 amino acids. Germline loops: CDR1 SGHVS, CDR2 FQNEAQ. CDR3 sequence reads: CASSPRETSRQETQYF. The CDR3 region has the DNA TGTGCCAGCAGCCCGCGGGAGACTAGCCGCCAAGAGACCCAGTACTTC.

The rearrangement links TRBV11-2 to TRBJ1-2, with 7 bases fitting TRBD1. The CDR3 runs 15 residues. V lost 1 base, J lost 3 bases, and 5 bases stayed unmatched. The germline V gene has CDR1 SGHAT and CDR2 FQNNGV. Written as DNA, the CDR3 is TGTGCCAGCAGCTTAGTAATCGGACAGGACTATGGCTACACCTTC. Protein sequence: CASSLVIGQDYGYTF.

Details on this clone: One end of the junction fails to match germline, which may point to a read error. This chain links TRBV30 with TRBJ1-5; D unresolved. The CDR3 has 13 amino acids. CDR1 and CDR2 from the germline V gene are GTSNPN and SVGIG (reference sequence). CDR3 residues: CAWGVREDQPQHF. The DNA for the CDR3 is TGTGCCTGGGGTGTGAGGGAAGATCAGCCCCAGCATTTT.

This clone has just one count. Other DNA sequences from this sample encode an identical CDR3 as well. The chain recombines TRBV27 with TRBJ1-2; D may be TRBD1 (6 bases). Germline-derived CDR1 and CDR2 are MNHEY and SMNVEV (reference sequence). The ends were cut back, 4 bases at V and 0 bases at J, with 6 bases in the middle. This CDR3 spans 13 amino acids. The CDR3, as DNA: TGTGCCAGCAGTTACAGGGCTAACTATGGCTACACCTTC. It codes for CASSYRANYGYTF.

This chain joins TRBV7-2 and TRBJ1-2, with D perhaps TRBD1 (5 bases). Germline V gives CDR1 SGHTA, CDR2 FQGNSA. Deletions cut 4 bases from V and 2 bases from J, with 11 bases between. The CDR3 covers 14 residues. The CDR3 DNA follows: TGTGCCAGCAGCTCTGGGGGAGGGAACTATGGCTACACCTTC. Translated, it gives CASSSGGGNYGYTF.

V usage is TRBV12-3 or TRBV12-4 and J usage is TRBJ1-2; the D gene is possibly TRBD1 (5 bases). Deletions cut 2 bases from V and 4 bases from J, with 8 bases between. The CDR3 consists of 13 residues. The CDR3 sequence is CASSLQGVYGYTF. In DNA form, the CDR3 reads TGTGCCAGCAGTTTACAAGGGGTCTATGGCTACACCTTC.

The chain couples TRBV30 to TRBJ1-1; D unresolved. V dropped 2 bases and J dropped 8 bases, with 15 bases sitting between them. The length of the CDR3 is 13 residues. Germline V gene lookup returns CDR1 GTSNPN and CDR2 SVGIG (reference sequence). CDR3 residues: CAWSREAMREAFF. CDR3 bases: TGTGCCTGGAGTAGGGAGGCGATGCGGGAAGCTTTCTTT.